The 20 T cell receptor beta chains reported below all come from one sample, sequenced in a study of blood T cell repertoires in COVID-19. The assay was immunoSEQ multiplex PCR, and TCRdb's table has in-frame clones only and misses some. The table has a few hundred thousand clones, less than 90% seen once. Sequencing was done on a sample of peripheral blood. The receptors were gathered from a man in his 60s who had recovered from COVID-19.

The chain couples TRBV5-1 to TRBJ2-2; TRBD1 matches 7 bases. The length of the CDR3 is 16 residues. CDR1 is SGHRS, CDR2 YFSETQ, per germline. Germline trimming cut 1 base from V and 5 bases from J; bases unmatched to any gene: 8. CDR3 amino acids: CASSLNRGMGTGELFF. The CDR3 bases are TGCGCCAGCAGCTTGAACAGGGGCATGGGGACCGGGGAGCTGTTTTTT.

CDR3 coding DNA: TGTGCCAGTAGTATAACGTGGCAGGGAAGTCAGCCCCAGCATTTT. It translates to CASSITWQGSQPQHF. The rearrangement joins TRBV19 to TRBJ1-5; D may be TRBD1 (5 bases). The CDR3 is made up of 15 amino acids. The germline V and J ends were trimmed by 2 bases and 6 bases, with 14 bases remaining between them. Germline assignment: CDR1 LNHDA and CDR2 SQIVND (reference sequence).

This clone came up once. The chain employs TRBV7-9 and TRBJ2-2; 9 bases are a match to TRBD2. The CDR3 has 17 amino acids. The V segment lost 1 base and the J segment 3 bases; nucleotides outside the gene matches: 6. Germline CDR1 is SEHNR and CDR2 is FQNEAQ (reference sequence). Written as DNA, the CDR3 is TGTGCCAGCAGCTTAGATTTTAGCGGGAGTTACACCGGGGAGCTGTTTTTT. Its translation: CASSLDFSGSYTGELFF.

This clone showed up just once. The DNA of the CDR3 is TGTGCCTGGAGTGTGCAGTATGGCTACACCTTC. It encodes CAWSVQYGYTF. V usage is TRBV30 and J usage is TRBJ1-2; the D is unclear. The CDR3 contains 11 residues. The germline CDR1 and CDR2 sequences are GTSNPN and SVGIG (reference sequence). The V gene lost 0 bases and the J gene lost 5 bases, with 4 bases spanning the gap.

The chain couples TRBV21-1 to TRBJ2-5; the table's TRBD2 call for D was not verified on the DNA. TRBV21-1 corresponds to a pseudogene. The CDR3 consists of 16 residues. CDR3 protein: CASSKETRGNQETQYF. The CDR3 DNA follows: TGTGCCAGCAGCAAAGAGACCCGGGGGAACCAAGAGACCCAGTACTTC.

This clone has just a few counts. The V gene is TRBV5-1, the J gene TRBJ2-7; a weak D match, TRBD1 (6 bases). The germline V gene has CDR1 SGHRS and CDR2 YFSETQ. This CDR3 spans 13 amino acids. Deletions cut 4 bases from V and 5 bases from J, with 13 bases between. Written as DNA, the CDR3 is TGCGCCAGCAGCGGGGGCAGCCTAAACGAGCAGTACTTC. Residues: CASSGGSLNEQYF.

This clone was seen a single time. The V gene is TRBV5-1, the J gene TRBJ1-5; 7 bases align to TRBD1. The CDR3 is made up of 16 amino acids. V was pared by 0 bases and J by 3 bases, with 6 bases of the junction left unmatched. Germline assignment: CDR1 SGHRS and CDR2 YFSETQ. CDR3 sequence (DNA): TGCGCCAGCAGCTTGGGGGGGGACAGATACAATCAGCCCCAGCATTTT. Translation: CASSLGGDRYNQPQHF.

This chain links TRBV30 with TRBJ1-1, with unresolved D. This CDR3 is built from 11 residues. The germline gives CDR1 GTSNPN, CDR2 SVGIG (reference sequence). V dropped 5 bases and J dropped 5 bases, with 9 bases sitting between them. The CDR3 nucleotides are TGTGCCTGGCACGGGGTTACTGAAGCTTTCTTT. This translates into CAWHGVTEAFF.

The chain has TRBV3-1 (or the pseudogene TRBV3-2) and TRBJ1-2, with D possibly being TRBD1 (6 bases). CDR1 is LGHDT, CDR2 YNNKEL, per germline (reference sequence). V was trimmed by 1 base and J by 4 bases, leaving 7 bases between them. This CDR3 comprises 13 residues. The CDR3 reads CASSQGQVYGYTF. The CDR3 DNA follows: TGTGCCAGCAGCCAAGGACAGGTCTATGGCTACACCTTC.

The rearrangement uses TRBV6-2 or TRBV6-3 and TRBJ1-1; 9 positions agree with TRBD1. The J segment lost 1 base and the V segment lost 5 bases, leaving 5 bases of the junction unmatched. CDR3 length equals 15 residues. Germline lookup yields CDR1 MNHEY and CDR2 SVGEGT. This chain's CDR3 is CASSAGDRANTEAFF. The CDR3 DNA reads as TGTGCCAGCAGTGCAGGGGACAGGGCGAACACTGAAGCTTTCTTT.

The V and J genes are TRBV6-1 and TRBJ2-5; 8 bases are a match to TRBD1. This CDR3 contains 17 residues. Germline loops: CDR1 MNHNS, CDR2 SASEGT. V shed 4 bases, J shed 4 bases, and the junction held 14 bases outside the gene matches. For the CDR3, the DNA is TGTGCCAGCAGTGCCAGCCAGGGGGCCGGGGTTTTAGAGACCCAGTACTTC. Protein product: CASSASQGAGVLETQYF.

The J gene is TRBJ2-1, the V gene TRBV7-8; 11 nucleotides match TRBD2. This CDR3 region has 19 residues. Germline CDR1 and CDR2: SGHVS and FQNEAQ. The V gene end was trimmed by 5 bases and the J gene end by 0 bases; junction bases not matched to a gene: 12. The CDR3 loop reads CASSVITSGGFRSYNEQFF. Here the CDR3 DNA reads TGTGCCAGCAGCGTTATTACTAGCGGGGGATTCCGCTCCTACAATGAGCAGTTCTTC.

The J gene is TRBJ2-3, the V gene TRBV27; no clear D. CDR3 length equals 15 residues. V shed 5 bases and J shed 0 bases, with 12 bases lying between them. Per germline, CDR1 MNHEY and CDR2 SMNVEV (reference sequence). As DNA, the CDR3 is TGTGCCAGCAGTCTCAGGCTACCTAGCACAGATACGCAGTATTTT. This codes for CASSLRLPSTDTQYF.

The gene calls are TRBV6-4 and TRBJ2-7; 7 nucleotides agree with TRBD1. Looked up from germline, CDR1 is MRHNA and CDR2 is SNTAGT. The CDR3 extends over 17 amino acids. V shed 2 bases, J shed 2 bases, and the junction held 12 bases outside the gene matches. The CDR3 region has the DNA TGTGCCAGCAGTGACCAGGACAGGAAGAGGGCCCCCTACGAGCAGTACTTC. Its translation: CASSDQDRKRAPYEQYF.

This clone was detected only a few times. The genes are TRBV30 and TRBJ1-6; tentatively, D is TRBD1 (6 bases). Germline V lookup: CDR1 GTSNPN, CDR2 SVGIG (reference sequence). V lost 3 bases and J 5 bases, leaving 14 bases between the germline ends. The CDR3 extends over 15 amino acids. CDR3 nucleotides: TGTGCCTGGAGCAGGGGAGGGGCGGATAATTCACCCCTCCACTTT. This translates into CAWSRGGADNSPLHF.

The gene calls are TRBV15 and TRBJ2-1, with 7 nucleotides matching TRBD1. Unmatched junction bases numbered 4, after V lost 1 base and J lost 7 bases. CDR1 LNHNV and CDR2 YYDKDF come from the germline V gene (reference sequence). The CDR3 runs to 14 residues. Here the CDR3 DNA reads TGTGCCACCAGCAGAGCGGGACAGAGAAATGAGCAGTTCTTC. Its translation: CATSRAGQRNEQFF.

This clone occurred once. The CDR3 here is CASSLHGQPNTEAFF. For the CDR3, the DNA is TGTGCCAGCAGTTTACATGGACAGCCCAACACTGAAGCTTTCTTT. The chain combines TRBV28 with TRBJ1-1, with D possibly being TRBD1 (6 bases). CDR1 is MDHEN and CDR2 is SYDVKM in the germline V gene. The CDR3 has 15 residues. The V and J ends lost 2 bases and 2 bases respectively, with 12 bases between them.

The V and J genes are TRBV28 and TRBJ1-5; 7 positions match TRBD1. J was trimmed by 5 bases and V by 6 bases; bases with no gene match: 4. Germline V gives CDR1 MDHEN, CDR2 SYDVKM. The CDR3 has 13 amino acids. The CDR3: CASRGTDYQPQHF. The CDR3 DNA follows: TGTGCCAGCAGGGGGACAGACTATCAGCCCCAGCATTTT.

The chain combines TRBV5-1 with TRBJ1-4; D gene ambiguous. Looked up from germline, CDR1 is SGHRS and CDR2 is YFSETQ. V was clipped by 0 bases and J by 7 bases, with 19 bases between them. The CDR3 is made up of 17 amino acids. The CDR3 nucleotides are TGCGCCAGCAGCTTGGGGTCTCGGCCGACTGGGAGTGAAAAACTGTTTTTT. This encodes CASSLGSRPTGSEKLFF. The variable domain in full, completed from reference TRBV5-1 and TRBJ1-4, reads KAGVTQTPRYLIKTRGQQVTLSCSPISGHRSVSWYQQTPGQGLQFLFEYFSETQRNKGNFPGRFSGRQFSNSRSEMNVSTLELGDSALYLCASSLGSRPTGSEKLFFGSGTQLSVL.

The chain employs TRBV12-3 or TRBV12-4 and TRBJ2-7; D gene uncertain. Trimming removed 2 bases from V and 4 bases from J, with 6 bases in between. The CDR3 is 12 amino acids. The CDR3: CASSLTAYEQYF. The CDR3 DNA reads TGTGCCAGCAGTTTAACCGCGTACGAGCAGTACTTC.